One and the same sample provided the 14 T cell receptor beta chains below, sequenced in a study of cytomegalovirus exposure and HLA in healthy donors. This PCR relied on a set of 60 Vbeta primers and 13 Jbeta primers. Only in-frame clones appear in the TCRdb table, and some are missing; sequencing was by immunoSEQ multiplex PCR. The sample lists about 150,000 clones, 84% occurring once. Sequencing used PBMCs. Source of these receptors: a boy aged 2 to 10 in good health and CMV-seronegative.

Points on this clone: Other nucleotide sequences in the sample specify the same CDR3. The rearrangement uses TRBV5-1 and TRBJ2-1; no definite D call. V lost 7 bases and J lost 2, with 10 bases in between. Germline V gene data show CDR1 as SGHRS and CDR2 as YFSETQ. CDR3 length: 13 residues. The CDR3 DNA reads as TGCGCCAGCTCCCCAGGAACCTACAATGAGCAGTTCTTC. It translates to CASSPGTYNEQFF.

This clone was counted between two and nine times. The chain has TRBV10-3 and TRBJ1-4; D ambiguous. V was shortened by 3 bases and J by 8 bases, with 13 bases between the two germline ends. The CDR3 covers 14 residues. Germline loops: CDR1 ENHRY, CDR2 SYGVKD. CDR3 in amino acids: CAISDVRGEEKLFF. The CDR3 bases are TGTGCCATCAGTGATGTCCGGGGAGAGGAAAAACTGTTTTTT.

This clone was seen once. This chain uses TRBV5-1 with TRBJ2-3; 11 nucleotides agree with TRBD2. The CDR3 length is 17 residues. J lost 6 bases, V lost 3 bases, and 12 bases had no gene match. The germline CDR1 and CDR2 sequences are SGHRS and YFSETQ. In nucleotides, the CDR3 is TGCGCCAGCAGCTGGAGACTAGCGGGACATCGATCCGATACGCAGTATTTT. Translated: CASSWRLAGHRSDTQYF.

The chain is built from TRBV7-9 and TRBJ2-2; tentative D call: TRBD1 (5 bases). This CDR3 is built from 14 residues. Germline CDR1 SEHNR, CDR2 FQNEAQ (reference sequence). V gave up 8 bases and J gave up 1 base, with 11 bases separating them. DNA for the CDR3: TGTGCCAGCCGCAAACAGGAGAACACCGGGGAGCTGTTTTTT. Translation: CASRKQENTGELFF.

The genes are TRBV5-6 and TRBJ2-1; perhaps TRBD2 as D (6 bases). V was cut by 2 bases and J by 4 bases, with 13 bases left in between. The CDR3 contains 15 residues. Germline V CDR1 and CDR2: SGHDT, YYEEEE. The CDR3 nucleotides read TGTGCCAGCAGCTTTCGGGACTCCGGGTACAATGAGCAGTTCTTC. Translated, it gives CASSFRDSGYNEQFF.

V and J are TRBV29-1 and TRBJ1-6; D might be TRBD1 (5 bases). Germline CDR1 is SQVTM and CDR2 is ANQGSEA. The CDR3 consists of 13 residues. V was pared by 7 bases and J by 10 bases, with 17 bases between. The CDR3 coding sequence is TGCAGCGCCCTGTTGGGGGGGGGATCACCCCTCCACTTT. Protein sequence: CSALLGGGSPLHF. Using reference TRBV29-1 and TRBJ1-6 for the parts outside the CDR3, the full variable domain is SAVISQKPSRDICQRGTSLTIQCQVDSQVTMMFWYRQQPGQSLTLIATANQGSEATYESGFVIDKFPISRPNLTFSTLTVSNMSPEDSSIYLCSALLGGGSPLHFGNGTRLTVT.

This rearrangement joins TRBV7-2 to TRBJ2-7, with TRBD2 as a possible D gene (6 bases). The CDR3 sequence is 16 residues long. The V gene lost 1 base and the J gene lost 3 bases, with 16 bases spanning the gap. CDR1 and CDR2 from the germline V gene are SGHTA and FQGNSA. The CDR3 loop reads CASSLGGLALYYEQYF. The CDR3 region has the DNA TGTGCCAGCAGCTTAGGAGGGCTAGCGCTCTACTACGAGCAGTACTTC.

The CDR3 nucleotides are TGTGCCAGCAGTGGACAGGGATCCCAAGAGACCCAGTACTTC. Protein: CASSGQGSQETQYF. The rearrangement uses TRBV28 and TRBJ2-5, with TRBD1 matching over 8 bases. Trimming at V came to 5 bases and at J to 1 base, leaving 3 bases not matched to a gene. The germline CDR1 and CDR2 sequences are MDHEN and SYDVKM. This CDR3 contains 14 residues.

The J gene is TRBJ2-7, the V gene TRBV4-1; possible D gene TRBD1, 7 bases. V was shortened by 0 bases and J by 5 bases, with 11 bases between the two germline ends. The CDR3 loop spans 14 amino acids. The germline gives CDR1 MGHRA, CDR2 YSYEKL. The CDR3 region has the DNA TGCGCCAGCAGCCAAGAGGGCAGGGGGGACGAGCAGTACTTC. This codes for CASSQEGRGDEQYF.

V usage is TRBV12-2 and J usage is TRBJ2-2; TRBD2, the table's D call, lacks a check against the DNA. TRBV12-2 is noted as a pseudogene. The CDR3 is made up of 16 amino acids. CDR3 protein: CASRLIRLPTTGELFF. In DNA, the CDR3 is TGTGCAAGTCGGTTGATCCGACTGCCCACCACCGGGGAGCTGTTTTTT.

The V gene is TRBV19, the J gene TRBJ1-3; tentative D call: TRBD1 (6 bases). V gave up 5 bases and J gave up 0 bases, with 14 bases separating them. The CDR3 spans 16 residues. Germline lookup yields CDR1 LNHDA and CDR2 SQIVND (reference sequence). The CDR3 coding sequence is TGTGCCAGTAGTGCGGCCGGGGACACCTCTGGAAACACCATATATTTT. This gives the protein CASSAAGDTSGNTIYF.

This clone came up once. The chain is built from TRBV4-1 and TRBJ2-7; 8 bases fit TRBD2. The CDR3 is made up of 16 amino acids. With V trimmed by 1 base and J by 1 base, 6 bases remained unmatched. CDR1 and CDR2 from the germline V gene are MGHRA and YSYEKL. Here the CDR3 DNA reads TGCGCCAGCAGCCAAGGAGGGGGACTAGTTTCCTACGAGCAGTACTTC. Translated, it gives CASSQGGGLVSYEQYF.

J is TRBJ2-7 and V is TRBV2, with 15 positions matching TRBD2. After removal of 6 bases from V and 3 bases from J, the junction contained 3 bases not matched to a gene. CDR3 length: 15 residues. Looked up from germline, CDR1 is SNHLY and CDR2 is FYNNEI. The DNA of the CDR3 is TGTGCCAGCAGGGGGGGACTAGCGGGAGGCTACGAGCAGTACTTC. Amino acids: CASRGGLAGGYEQYF.

This clone occurred a few times. The genes are TRBV6-5 and TRBJ2-3, with 7 bases matching TRBD2. Germline V lookup: CDR1 MNHEY, CDR2 SVGAGI. This CDR3 comprises 15 residues. The V gene end was trimmed by 5 bases and the J gene end by 1 base; junction bases not matched to a gene: 6. CDR3 nucleotides: TGTGCCAGCAGTAACAGCGGGGCCCGCACAGATACGCAGTATTTT. As protein: CASSNSGARTDTQYF.